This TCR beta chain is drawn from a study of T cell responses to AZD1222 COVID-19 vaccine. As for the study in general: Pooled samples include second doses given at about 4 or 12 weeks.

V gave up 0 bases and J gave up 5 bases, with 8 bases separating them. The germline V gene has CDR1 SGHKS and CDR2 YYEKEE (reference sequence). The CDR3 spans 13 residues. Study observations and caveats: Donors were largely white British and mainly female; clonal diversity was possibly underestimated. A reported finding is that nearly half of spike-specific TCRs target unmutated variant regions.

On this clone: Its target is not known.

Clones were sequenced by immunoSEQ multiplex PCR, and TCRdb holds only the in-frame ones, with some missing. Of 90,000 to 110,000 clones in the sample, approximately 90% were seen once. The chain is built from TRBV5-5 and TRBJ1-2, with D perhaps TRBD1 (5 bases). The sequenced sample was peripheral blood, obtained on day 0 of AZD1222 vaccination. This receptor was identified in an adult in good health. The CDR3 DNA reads TGTGCCAGCAGCTTGGGACAGACTTATGGCTACACCTTC. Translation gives CASSLGQTYGYTF.